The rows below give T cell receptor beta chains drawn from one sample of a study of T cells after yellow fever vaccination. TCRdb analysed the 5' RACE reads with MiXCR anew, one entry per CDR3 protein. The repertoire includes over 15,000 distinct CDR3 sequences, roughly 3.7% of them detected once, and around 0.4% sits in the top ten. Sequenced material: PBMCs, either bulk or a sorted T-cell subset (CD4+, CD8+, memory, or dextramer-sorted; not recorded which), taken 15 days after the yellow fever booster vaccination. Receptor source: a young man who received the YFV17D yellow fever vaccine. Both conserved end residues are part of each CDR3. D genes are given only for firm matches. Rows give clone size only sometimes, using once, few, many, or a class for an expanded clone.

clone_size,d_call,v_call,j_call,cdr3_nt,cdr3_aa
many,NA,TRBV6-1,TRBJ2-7,TGTGCCTCAAGCCCCGGGGGCGGAAGGTCCTACGAGCAGTACTTC,CASSPGGGRSYEQYF
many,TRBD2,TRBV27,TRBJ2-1,TGTGCCAGCAGTTTAGGCGGGAGGGCCTACAATGAGCAGTTCTTC,CASSLGGRAYNEQFF
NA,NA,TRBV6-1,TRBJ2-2,TGTGCCAGCAACGAAAGGGTGACCACCGGGGAGCTGTTTTTT,CASNERVTTGELFF
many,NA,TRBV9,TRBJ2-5,TGTGCCAGCAGCGTCGACCAAGGGTCAACCCAGTACTTC,CASSVDQGSTQYF
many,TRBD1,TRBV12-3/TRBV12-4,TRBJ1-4,TGTGCCAGCAGTTTAGCGTTCGAGACAGGGGGCAGGTGGTCTAATGAAAAACTGTTTTTT,CASSLAFETGGRWSNEKLFF
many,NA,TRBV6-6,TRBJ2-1,TGTGCCAGCAGTTACTCAGGGAATGAGCAGTTCTTC,CASSYSGNEQFF
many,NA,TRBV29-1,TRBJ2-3,TGCAGCGTCCCTACACTCGCTAGCACAGATACGCAGTATTTT,CSVPTLASTDTQYF
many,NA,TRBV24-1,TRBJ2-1,TGTGCCACCAAGATGCGTCGGGGGCGGGAGTTAACCTACAATGAGCAGTTCTTC,CATKMRRGRELTYNEQFF
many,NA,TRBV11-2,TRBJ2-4,TGTGCCAGCAGCTTAGATCCAGCCCTCGGGGCCAAAAACATTCAGTACTTC,CASSLDPALGAKNIQYF
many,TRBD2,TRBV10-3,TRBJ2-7,TGTGCCATCAGTGAAACTGGACTAGCGGCAAACTACGAGCAGTACTTC,CAISETGLAANYEQYF
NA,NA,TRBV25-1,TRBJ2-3,TGTGCCAGTGTAGACCGGTACGGCGCAGATACGCAGTATTTT,CASVDRYGADTQYF
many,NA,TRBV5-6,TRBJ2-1,TGTGCCAGCAGCAGCTACAATGAGCAGTTCTTC,CASSSYNEQFF
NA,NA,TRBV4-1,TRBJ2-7,TGCGCCAGCAGCCAACCCGCAGGGTCGGGCTACGAGCAGTACTTC,CASSQPAGSGYEQYF
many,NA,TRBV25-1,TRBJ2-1,TGTGCCAGCAGTGCCGGGACCATAACGAATGAGCAGTTCTTC,CASSAGTITNEQFF
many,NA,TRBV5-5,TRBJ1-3,TGTGCCAGCAGCACCGGAAATTCTGGAAACACCATATATTTT,CASSTGNSGNTIYF
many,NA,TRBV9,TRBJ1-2,TGTGCCAGCAGCGTATCGGCTGCCAAAAACTATGGCTACACCTTC,CASSVSAAKNYGYTF
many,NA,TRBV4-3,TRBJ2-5,TGCGCCAGCAGCCAAGAAGGCGGGGAGACCCAGTACTTC,CASSQEGGETQYF
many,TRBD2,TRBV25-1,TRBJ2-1,TGCGCCGTTAGCGGGAGCTCCTACAATGAGCAGTTCTTC,CAVSGSSYNEQFF
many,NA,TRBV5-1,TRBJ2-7,TGCGCCAGCAGCCAGTGGAAGGACAGCTCCTACGAGCAGTACTTC,CASSQWKDSSYEQYF
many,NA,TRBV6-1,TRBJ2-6,TGTGCCAGCGAAATGGGGCTTTCTGGGGCCAACGTCCTGACTTTC,CASEMGLSGANVLTF
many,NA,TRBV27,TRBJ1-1,TGTGCCAGCAGTTTAGGCCAGGGTGGAACTGAAGCTTTCTTT,CASSLGQGGTEAFF
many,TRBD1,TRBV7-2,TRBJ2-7,TGTGCCAGCAGCCTCGGACAGGGTTTCTACGAGCAGTACTTC,CASSLGQGFYEQYF
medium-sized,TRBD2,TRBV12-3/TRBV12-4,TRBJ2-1,TGTGCCAGCAGTTTGGCGGGAGGCGTCGGTGAGCAGTTCTTC,CASSLAGGVGEQFF
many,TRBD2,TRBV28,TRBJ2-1,TGTGCCAGCTTATTAGCGGGTCCACTTAATGAGCAGTTCTTC,CASLLAGPLNEQFF
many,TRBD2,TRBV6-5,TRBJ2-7,TGTGCCAGCAGTTCCCTGGCGGGAGGGCCCTACGAGCAGTACTTC,CASSSLAGGPYEQYF
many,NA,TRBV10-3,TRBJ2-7,TGTGCCATCAGTGAGACCTCACCAGAGCAGTACTTC,CAISETSPEQYF
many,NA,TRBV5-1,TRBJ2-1,TGCGCCACCTTGAAGCGGGCAGGATCCTACAATGAGCAGTTCTTC,CATLKRAGSYNEQFF
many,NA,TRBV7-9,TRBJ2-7,TGTGCCAGCAGCTTAGGGGGGGATTACGAGCAGTACTTC,CASSLGGDYEQYF
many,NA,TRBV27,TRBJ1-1,TGTGCCAGCCTTCGCCTCCCCGGAAACACTGAAGCTTTCTTT,CASLRLPGNTEAFF
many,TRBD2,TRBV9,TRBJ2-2,TGTGCCAGCAGCGTACTAGCGGGAGGGAACACCGGGGAGCTGTTTTTT,CASSVLAGGNTGELFF
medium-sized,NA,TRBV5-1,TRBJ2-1,TGCGCCAGCAGCTCAGCTGGTGGGGCAATGTATGAGCAGTTCTTC,CASSSAGGAMYEQFF
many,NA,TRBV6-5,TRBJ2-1,TGTGCCAGCAGTCCTTTAGGGAACTCCTACAATGAGCAGTTCTTC,CASSPLGNSYNEQFF
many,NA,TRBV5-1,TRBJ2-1,TGCGCCAGCAGATTAACAGCGCTGCCGGTCTACAATGAGCAGTTCTTC,CASRLTALPVYNEQFF
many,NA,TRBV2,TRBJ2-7,TGTGCCAGCAGGGGACCGGGCTATCGGGAGTACTTC,CASRGPGYREYF
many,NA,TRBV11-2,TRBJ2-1,TGTACCACAGGCGGTGCCAATGAGCAGTTCTTC,CTTGGANEQFF
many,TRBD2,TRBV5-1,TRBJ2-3,TGCGCCAGCAGCTCGGGACTAGCGGGAGCCATAGATACGCAGTATTTT,CASSSGLAGAIDTQYF
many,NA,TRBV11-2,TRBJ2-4,TGTGCCAGCAGCTTGGAGGGTTCGACCAAAAACATTCAGTACTTC,CASSLEGSTKNIQYF
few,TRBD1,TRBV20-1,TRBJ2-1,TGCAGTGCCCCGGGACAGGTCTTCTACAATGAGCAGTTCTTC,CSAPGQVFYNEQFF
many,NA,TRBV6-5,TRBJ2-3,TGTGCCAGCAGTTGGACCCGAGCTAGCACAGATACGCAGTATTTT,CASSWTRASTDTQYF
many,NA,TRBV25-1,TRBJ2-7,TGTGCCAGCAGTGAAGAGGGCTTTTCGGGGGAGCAGTACTTC,CASSEEGFSGEQYF
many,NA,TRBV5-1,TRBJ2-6,TGCGCCAGCAGGGAGGGGGTCTCTGGGGCCAACGTCCTGACTTTC,CASREGVSGANVLTF
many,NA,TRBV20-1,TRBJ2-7,TGCAGTGCTAGCGGGGAGCACTCCTACGAGCAGTACTTC,CSASGEHSYEQYF
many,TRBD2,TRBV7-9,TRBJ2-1,TGTGCCAGCAGCTCCAGAGGTAGGACTAGCGACAATGAGCAGTTCTTC,CASSSRGRTSDNEQFF
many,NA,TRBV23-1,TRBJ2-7,TGCGCCAGCAGTCAATCGGCCGAGCAGTACTTC,CASSQSAEQYF
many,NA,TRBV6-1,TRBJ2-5,TGTGCCAGCAGTCAAGGCCAGATACAAGAGACCCAGTACTTC,CASSQGQIQETQYF
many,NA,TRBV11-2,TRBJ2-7,TGTGCCAGCAGCTTACGTCCAGTCGGGAACAGGGTCTCCTACGAGCAGTACTTC,CASSLRPVGNRVSYEQYF